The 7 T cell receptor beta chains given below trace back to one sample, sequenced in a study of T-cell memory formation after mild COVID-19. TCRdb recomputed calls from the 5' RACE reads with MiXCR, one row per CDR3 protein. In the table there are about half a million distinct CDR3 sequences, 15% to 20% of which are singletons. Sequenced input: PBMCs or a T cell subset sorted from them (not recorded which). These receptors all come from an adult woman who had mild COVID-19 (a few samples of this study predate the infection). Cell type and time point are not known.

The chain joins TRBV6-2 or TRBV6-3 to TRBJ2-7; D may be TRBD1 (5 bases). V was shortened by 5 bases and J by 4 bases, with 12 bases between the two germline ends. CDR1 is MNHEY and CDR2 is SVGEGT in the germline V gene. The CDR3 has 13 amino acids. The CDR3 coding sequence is TGTGCCAGCAGTCAGGGATCGCCTTACGAGCAGTACTTC. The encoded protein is CASSQGSPYEQYF.

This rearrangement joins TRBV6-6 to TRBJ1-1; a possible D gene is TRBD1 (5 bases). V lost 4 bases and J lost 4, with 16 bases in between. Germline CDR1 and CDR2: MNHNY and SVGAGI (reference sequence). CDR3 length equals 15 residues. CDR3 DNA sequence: TGTGCCAGCAGTTTGGGGCCACAAAGGGGCACTGAAGCTTTCTTT. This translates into CASSLGPQRGTEAFF.

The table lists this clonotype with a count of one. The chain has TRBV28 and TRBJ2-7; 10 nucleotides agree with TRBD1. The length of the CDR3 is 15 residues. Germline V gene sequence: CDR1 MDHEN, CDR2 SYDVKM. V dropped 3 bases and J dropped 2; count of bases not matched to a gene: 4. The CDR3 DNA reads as TGTGCCAGCAGTTTTGCCGGACAGGGGGCCTACGAGCAGTACTTC. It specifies CASSFAGQGAYEQYF.

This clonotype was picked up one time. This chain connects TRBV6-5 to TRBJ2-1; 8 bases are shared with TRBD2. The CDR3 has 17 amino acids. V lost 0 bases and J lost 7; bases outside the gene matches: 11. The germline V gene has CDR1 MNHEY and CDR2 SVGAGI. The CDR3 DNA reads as TGTGCCAGCAGTTACTCACTGTATAGCGGGAAAGGGAATGAGCAGTTCTTC. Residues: CASSYSLYSGKGNEQFF.

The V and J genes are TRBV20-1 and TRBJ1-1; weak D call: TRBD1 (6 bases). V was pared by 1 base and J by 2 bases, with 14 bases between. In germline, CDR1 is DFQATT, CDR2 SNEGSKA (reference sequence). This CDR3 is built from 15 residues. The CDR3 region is CSARVGRGINTEAFF. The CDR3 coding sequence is TGCAGTGCTAGAGTAGGGAGGGGGATTAACACTGAAGCTTTCTTT.

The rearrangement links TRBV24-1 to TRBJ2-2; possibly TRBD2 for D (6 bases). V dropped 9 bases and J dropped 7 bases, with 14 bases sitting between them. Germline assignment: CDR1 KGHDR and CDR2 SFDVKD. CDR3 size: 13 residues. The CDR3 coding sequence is TGTGCCACCGGCAGTCTGGAGGGCGGGGAGCTGTTTTTT. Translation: CATGSLEGGELFF.

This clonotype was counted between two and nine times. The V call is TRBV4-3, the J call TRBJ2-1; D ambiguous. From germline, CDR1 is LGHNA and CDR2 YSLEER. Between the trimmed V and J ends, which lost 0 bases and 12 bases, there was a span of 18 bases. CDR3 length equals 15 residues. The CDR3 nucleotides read TGCGCCAGCAGCCAAGAGGTGGCCAATCCTAGACCGCAGTTCTTC. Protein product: CASSQEVANPRPQFF.